Shown below are 23 T cell receptor beta chains from a single sample sequenced in a study of T cell repertoires in cytomegalovirus infection. From the reads, TCRdb called clonotypes with MiXCR, one entry per CDR3 protein. The sample shows some 350,000 distinct CDR3 sequences, around a sixth of them seen only once. Sequencing used PBMCs. The receptors were gathered from a human donor in good health (CMV status not recorded). Some clones in this sample may be carry-over from other donors' samples.

This clonotype was counted many times. V usage is TRBV7-6 and J usage is TRBJ2-3; D may be TRBD1 or TRBD2 (5 bases each). Looked up from germline, CDR1 is SGHVS and CDR2 is FNYEAQ. The CDR3 runs 15 residues. Trimming pared 1 base from V and 7 bases from J, leaving 15 bases between. The CDR3 DNA follows: TGTGCCAGCAGCTTAGTTCCGGGGCCGGTAAATACGCAGTATTTT. It yields the protein CASSLVPGPVNTQYF.

V gene TRBV28 combines with J gene TRBJ2-1; 7 positions match TRBD2. CDR1 MDHEN and CDR2 SYDVKM come from the germline V gene. The CDR3 has 13 residues. V lost 8 bases, J lost 7 bases, and 8 bases stayed unmatched. The CDR3 DNA sequence: TGTGCCAGCCTGGGAGGGCTAGGTAATGAGCAGTTCTTC. The encoded protein is CASLGGLGNEQFF.

The chain links TRBV7-2 to TRBJ1-3; D unresolved. The germline V gene has CDR1 SGHTA and CDR2 FQGNSA. The CDR3 length is 15 residues. V lost 3 bases to trimming and J lost 6 bases, with 15 bases between them. The CDR3 nucleotides read TGTGCCAGCAGCTTCTCTGGACTCGTTACAAACACCATATATTTT. Protein: CASSFSGLVTNTIYF. Using reference TRBV7-2 and TRBJ1-3 for the parts outside the CDR3, the full variable domain is GAGVSQSPSNKVTEKGKDVELRCDPISGHTALYWYRQSLGQGLEFLIYFQGNSAPDKSGLPSDRFSAERTGGSVSTLTIQRTQQEDSAVYLCASSFSGLVTNTIYFGEGSWLTVV.

The chain recombines TRBV29-1 with TRBJ2-7, with 10 bases fitting TRBD1. This CDR3 has 13 amino acids. V lost 7 bases to trimming and J lost 1 base; unmatched junction nucleotides: 4. Per the germline V gene, CDR1 is SQVTM and CDR2 is ANQGSEA. CDR3 protein: CSGPDRGSYEQYF. CDR3 sequence (DNA): TGCAGCGGCCCGGACAGGGGGTCCTACGAGCAGTACTTC.

The genes are TRBV20-1 and TRBJ1-5; D possibly corresponds to TRBD1 (5 bases). The CDR3 loop spans 13 amino acids. The germline V gene has CDR1 DFQATT and CDR2 SNEGSKA (reference sequence). V lost 3 bases, J lost 5 bases, and 11 bases lay in between. CDR3: CSASKSGDQPQHF. DNA for the CDR3: TGCAGTGCTAGTAAGTCGGGGGATCAGCCCCAGCATTTT.

This chain links TRBV29-1 with TRBJ2-2; D unclear. Germline CDR1 is SQVTM and CDR2 is ANQGSEA. V lost 8 bases and J 7 bases, leaving 14 bases between the germline ends. The CDR3 is 12 residues long. CDR3 coding DNA: TGCAGCACCTGGGAACACGACGGGGAGCTGTTTTTT. This translates into CSTWEHDGELFF.

In its sample, this clonotype was seen a few times. J is TRBJ1-1 and V is TRBV18; perhaps TRBD1 as D (5 bases). This CDR3 comprises 12 residues. Trimming took off 5 bases at V and 5 bases at J, with 9 bases between the two ends. CDR1 and CDR2 from the germline V gene are KGHSH and LQKENI. The CDR3 region is CASSEGWTEAFF. CDR3 DNA: TGTGCCAGCTCAGAGGGGTGGACTGAAGCTTTCTTT.

This clonotype was counted ten times or more. The CDR3 loop reads CASSLSSSGNTIYF. The DNA for the CDR3 is TGTGCCAGCAGCTTGAGCAGCTCTGGAAACACCATATATTTT. J is TRBJ1-3 and V is TRBV12-3 or TRBV12-4; D remains unclear. There are 14 residues in the CDR3. Trimming took 6 bases from V and 0 from J, leaving 9 bases between them.

The sample holds many counts of this clonotype. The chain carries TRBV7-2 and TRBJ2-3; tentatively, D is TRBD2 (6 bases). V gave up 5 bases and J gave up 8 bases, with 20 bases separating them. This CDR3 has 15 residues. The germline CDR1 and CDR2 sequences are SGHTA and FQGNSA. For the CDR3, the DNA is TGTGCCAGCAGCCACGATGGGACTGCAACGGGTACGCAGTATTTT. The encoded protein is CASSHDGTATGTQYF.

V gene TRBV6-6 combines with J gene TRBJ1-3; D is ambiguous. Germline CDR1 MNHNY, CDR2 SVGAGI (reference sequence). Trimming cost V 11 bases and J 0 bases, with 14 bases left between them. The CDR3 totals 14 residues. CDR3 region: CAAVEANSGNTIYF. CDR3 in DNA: TGTGCCGCCGTAGAGGCTAACTCTGGAAACACCATATATTTT.

This clonotype has more than one count but fewer than ten. The CDR3 region has the DNA TGTGCCATCAGTGACCCAAGCGGGGCGTTAGAGACCCAGTACTTC. Its translation is CAISDPSGALETQYF. The rearrangement uses TRBV10-3 and TRBJ2-5, with 7 bases fitting TRBD2. The V gene end was trimmed by 3 bases and the J gene end by 4 bases; junction bases not matched to a gene: 8. CDR1 and CDR2 (germline): ENHRY, SYGVKD. The length of the CDR3 is 15 residues.

J is TRBJ2-3 and V is TRBV10-3; perhaps TRBD2 as D (6 bases). Looked up from germline, CDR1 is ENHRY and CDR2 is SYGVKD. This CDR3 has 16 amino acids. The germline V and J ends were trimmed by 3 bases and 0 bases, with 13 bases remaining between them. The CDR3 loop reads CAISERTGTSTDTQYF. The CDR3 bases are TGTGCCATCAGTGAAAGGACCGGGACTAGCACAGATACGCAGTATTTT.

The CDR3 loop reads CAWSHGGNQPQHF. CDR3 nucleotides: TGTGCCTGGAGTCATGGAGGAAATCAGCCCCAGCATTTT. This chain connects TRBV30 to TRBJ1-5; D unresolved. V was cut by 2 bases and J by 4 bases, with 9 bases left in between. CDR1 GTSNPN and CDR2 SVGIG come from the germline V gene (reference sequence). The CDR3 spans 13 residues.

This clonotype turned up a few times. The rearrangement joins TRBV12-3 or TRBV12-4 to TRBJ1-4; no firm D call. V was clipped by 1 base and J by 3 bases, with 12 bases between them. The CDR3 contains 16 residues. CDR3 coding DNA: TGTGCCAGCAGTTTAGACGTGAGAAGGCCTAATGAAAAACTGTTTTTT. Residues: CASSLDVRRPNEKLFF.

V is TRBV4-3 and J is TRBJ2-3; D may be TRBD2 (6 bases). Trimming pared 0 bases from V and 2 bases from J, leaving 15 bases between. Germline V CDR1 and CDR2: LGHNA, YSLEER. The CDR3 covers 17 residues. The CDR3 DNA reads as TGCGCCAGCAGCCAAGATAGGCGGGGAACGAACACAGATACGCAGTATTTT. Translating gives CASSQDRRGTNTDTQYF.

This clonotype was found many times. CDR3 DNA: TGTGCCAGCAGCAACTACCGGGACTGGGAGGACCACGAGCAGTACTTC. Its protein product is CASSNYRDWEDHEQYF. This chain uses TRBV5-4 with TRBJ2-7, with D perhaps matching TRBD2 (6 bases). V was clipped by 4 bases and J by 5 bases, with 22 bases between them. The length of the CDR3 is 16 residues. Germline V CDR1 and CDR2: SGHNT, YYREEE (reference sequence).

This clonotype was recorded many times. V usage is TRBV7-2 and J usage is TRBJ1-1; maybe TRBD1 (6 bases). The CDR3 is 13 residues long. The V and J ends lost 6 bases and 7 bases respectively, with 15 bases between them. Germline lookup yields CDR1 SGHTA and CDR2 FQGNSA. The CDR3 bases are TGTGCCAGCAGGTTGACAGGTCAGGGTGAAGCTTTCTTT. It encodes CASRLTGQGEAFF.

This clonotype occurred many times. This chain's CDR3 is CASSPLWRNTEAFF. CDR3 in DNA: TGTGCCAGCAGCCCCCTGTGGCGGAACACTGAAGCTTTCTTT. The chain combines TRBV7-9 with TRBJ1-1, with no clear D. V lost 5 bases, J lost 1 base, and 11 bases lay in between. CDR3 length: 14 residues. From germline, CDR1 is SEHNR and CDR2 FQNEAQ (reference sequence).

This clonotype turned up a few times. The rearrangement uses TRBV7-9 and TRBJ2-7; D is unclear. The CDR3 has 14 amino acids. The germline V and J ends were trimmed by 5 bases and 4 bases, with 15 bases remaining between them. Germline V CDR1 and CDR2: SEHNR, FQNEAQ (reference sequence). CDR3 residues: CASSLQKGGYEQYF. The CDR3 nucleotides are TGTGCCAGCAGCCTTCAAAAGGGTGGGTACGAGCAGTACTTC.

The chain uses TRBV5-4 and TRBJ2-7; no clear D. V shed 4 bases and J shed 0 bases, with 14 bases lying between them. Germline loops: CDR1 SGHNT, CDR2 YYREEE (reference sequence). This CDR3 spans 15 amino acids. The CDR3: CASSRDWRASYEQYF. The CDR3 DNA reads TGTGCCAGCAGCCGAGACTGGAGAGCCTCCTACGAGCAGTACTTC.

The V call is TRBV9, the J call TRBJ1-6, with D unresolved. This CDR3 is 14 amino acids long. The V end lost 3 bases, the J end lost 4 bases, and 8 bases lay between the germline ends. Germline CDR1 is SGDLS and CDR2 is YYNGEE. DNA of the CDR3: TGTGCCAGCAGCGGCCGGGAGTATAATTCACCCCTCCACTTT. Amino acid sequence: CASSGREYNSPLHF.

This sequence joins TRBV10-3 and TRBJ2-3; TRBD2 matches 15 bases. The CDR3 is 18 amino acids. J was trimmed by 2 bases and V by 5 bases; bases with no gene match: 8. CDR1 is ENHRY and CDR2 is SYGVKD in the germline V gene. As DNA, the CDR3 is TGTGCCATCAGTCCGGGACTAGCGGGAGGATCTACCACAGATACGCAGTATTTT. This gives the protein CAISPGLAGGSTTDTQYF.

The V and J genes are TRBV19 and TRBJ1-5; D ambiguous. This CDR3 is 17 amino acids long. With 3 bases removed from V and 0 bases from J, the gap between germline ends came to 15 bases. Germline V CDR1 and CDR2: LNHDA, SQIVND (reference sequence). The DNA of the CDR3 is TGTGCCAGTAGTATGTTTTTTGGGCAGGATAGCAATCAGCCCCAGCATTTT. Its translation is CASSMFFGQDSNQPQHF.